This T cell receptor beta chain derives from a study of T cells in Graves' hyperthyroidism and ophthalmopathy. Study-level results: Ophthalmopathy prediction by the model preceded onset by a median roughly 6 months.

Ten or more counts support this clonotype. What it binds is not known. Uncontrolled infection, other autoimmune disease, pregnancy or lactation barred patients from enrollment. The CDR3 has 11 amino acids. V lost 4 bases to trimming and J lost 8 bases, with 9 bases between them. CDR1 DFQATT and CDR2 SNEGSKA come from the germline V gene (reference sequence). TCR beta CDR3 regions were amplified from RNA transcripts. Using the HTBI primer set, a first-round RT-PCR was run on the TCR CDR3. In TCRdb, the multiplex PCR reads were re-called with MiXCR into one record per CDR3 protein. The sample contains about 420,000 distinct CDR3 sequences, around 15% of which appear only once.

The chain is built from TRBV20-1 and TRBJ2-1; D not certain. The sample was blood. The sequence was collected from a young woman with Graves' hyperthyroidism. The CDR3 here is CSAILEDEQFF. The CDR3 DNA sequence: TGCAGTGCTATCCTAGAGGATGAGCAGTTCTTC.